This T cell receptor (beta chain) was identified in a study of T cell responses to AZD1222 COVID-19 vaccine. Study findings and constraints: Seropositive at baseline were only 5 to 7 AZD1222 recipients. Scientists sampled the repertoires only once the peak T cell response had passed. Spike-specific TCR breadth and depth both grew after two AZD1222 doses.

CDR1 is LNHNV, CDR2 YYDKDF, per germline (reference sequence). Trimming took 6 bases from V and 6 from J; bases not matched to a gene: 10. The CDR3 has 15 amino acids. Points on this clone: Its antigen is as yet unknown.

TCRdb keeps only in-frame clones here, not all; method: immunoSEQ multiplex PCR. This table has more than 90,000 clones, 80% to 85% appearing once. Sample: peripheral blood, taken on day 0 of AZD1222 vaccination. The TCR was taken from an adult in good health. The gene calls are TRBV15 and TRBJ2-7; 11 nucleotides agree with TRBD2. CDR3 residues: CATRHGTSGLFEQYF. The CDR3 nucleotides are TGTGCCACCAGGCATGGGACTAGCGGTCTGTTCGAGCAGTACTTC.